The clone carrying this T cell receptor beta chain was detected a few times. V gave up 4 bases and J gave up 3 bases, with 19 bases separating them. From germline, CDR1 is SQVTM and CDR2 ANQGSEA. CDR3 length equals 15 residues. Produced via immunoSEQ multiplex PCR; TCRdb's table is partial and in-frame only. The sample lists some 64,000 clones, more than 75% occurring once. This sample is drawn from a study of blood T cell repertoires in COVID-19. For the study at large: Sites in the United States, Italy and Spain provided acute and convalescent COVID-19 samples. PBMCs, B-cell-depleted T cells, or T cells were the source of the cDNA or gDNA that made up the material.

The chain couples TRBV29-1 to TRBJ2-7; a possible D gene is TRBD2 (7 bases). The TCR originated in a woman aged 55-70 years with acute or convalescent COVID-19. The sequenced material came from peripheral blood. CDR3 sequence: CSVGGGQGGFYEQYF. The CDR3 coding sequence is TGCAGCGTTGGAGGGGGGCAGGGAGGGTTCTACGAGCAGTACTTC.